Listed below are T cell receptor beta chains from one sample, sequenced in a study of identical twins. One entry per CDR3 protein results from TCRdb running MiXCR on the 5' RACE reads. The table includes 450,000 to 650,000 distinct CDR3 sequences, approximately 14% detected once. The same specimen was also included in a second study, on yellow fever vaccine responses in identical twins.

The sample comprised CD4+ T cells sorted from blood. The receptors derive from a woman aged 18-29 years in good health. The CDR3 runs from the conserved cysteine through the conserved F or W. A D gene is named only where the DNA matches it firmly. Rows may omit the clone size; those that give it use once, few, many or a size class.

D | J | size | V | DNA | CDR3
NA | TRBJ1-3 | few | TRBV29-1 | TGCAGCGTTGAAGATCTATCGGGCTTCCAAAAGGGGAACACCATATATTTT | CSVEDLSGFQKGNTIYF
NA | TRBJ2-4 | NA | TRBV12-3/TRBV12-4 | TGTGCCAGCAACCCGGGACGGCTTAACCTAGCCAAAAACATTCAGTACTTC | CASNPGRLNLAKNIQYF
TRBD1 | TRBJ1-1 | NA | TRBV15 | TGTGCCACCAGCGGGGGACAGATGAACACTGAAGCTTTCTTT | CATSGGQMNTEAFF
NA | TRBJ2-1 | few | TRBV7-9 | TGTGCCAGCAGCTTAAGGCCGCGGGACGGCTACAATGAGCAGTTCTTC | CASSLRPRDGYNEQFF
NA | TRBJ2-5 | NA | TRBV12-3/TRBV12-4 | TGTGCAAGCAACGGCGGACAAGAGACCCAGTACTTC | CASNGGQETQYF
TRBD1 | TRBJ2-5 | NA | TRBV2 | TGTGCCAGCGGGGACAGGGGCTTTGGAAAGACCCAGTACTTC | CASGDRGFGKTQYF
TRBD1 | TRBJ1-5 | NA | TRBV6-2/TRBV6-3 | TGTGCCAGCAGTTACACAGGGGGGCGGAATCAGCCCCAGCATTTT | CASSYTGGRNQPQHF
NA | TRBJ1-1 | NA | TRBV29-1 | TGCAGCGTTGAACAGGGTGGAGGAAGCACTGAAGCTTTCTTT | CSVEQGGGSTEAFF
TRBD1 | TRBJ2-1 | NA | TRBV12-3/TRBV12-4 | TGTGCCAGCAGTGAGGTGGTGGGACAGATTCACAATGAGCAGTTCTTC | CASSEVVGQIHNEQFF
NA | TRBJ2-5 | NA | TRBV10-3 | TGTGCCATCAGTGAAGGCCTAGCGGGGACAGGGGAGACCCAGTACTTC | CAISEGLAGTGETQYF
TRBD1 | TRBJ1-6 | few | TRBV6-1 | TGTGCCAGCATTGAGACAGGGTATAATTCACCCCTCCACTTT | CASIETGYNSPLHF
NA | TRBJ2-5 | few | TRBV6-1 | TGTGCCAGCAGTCTGAACGCCAAAGAGACCCAGTACTTC | CASSLNAKETQYF
TRBD1 | TRBJ2-1 | many | TRBV5-1 | TGCGCCAGCAGCCTATCCGGGACAGGGGTTTGGAATGAGCAGTTCTTC | CASSLSGTGVWNEQFF
NA | TRBJ2-3 | few | TRBV6-1 | TGTGCCAGCAGGGGGGGGGGCGGAAAGGATACGCAGTATTTT | CASRGGGGKDTQYF
TRBD1 | TRBJ1-5 | NA | TRBV7-2 | TGTGCCAGCAGCTTAGCCATCGGACAGGCGGTATATAGCAATCAGCCCCAGCATTTT | CASSLAIGQAVYSNQPQHF
NA | TRBJ1-6 | many | TRBV12-3/TRBV12-4 | TGTGCCAGCAGTTACTTTACAGGGTCGAACGGTTCACCCCTCCACTTT | CASSYFTGSNGSPLHF
NA | TRBJ1-5 | few | TRBV10-3 | TGTGCCACCCGGACCGGCAGCAATCAGCCCCAGCATTTT | CATRTGSNQPQHF
TRBD2 | TRBJ2-3 | NA | TRBV18 | TGTGCCAGCTCTTCCGGGACTAAAGTGGATACGCAGTATTTT | CASSSGTKVDTQYF
NA | TRBJ2-5 | NA | TRBV20-1 | TGCAGTGCCCCCGGGGCAGAACAAGAGACCCAGTACTTC | CSAPGAEQETQYF
NA | TRBJ2-1 | few | TRBV20-1 | TGCAGTGCTACGACAAACGAGGTTTTCTTC | CSATTNEVFF
TRBD1 | TRBJ2-2 | few | TRBV5-6 | TGTGCCAGCAGGTCACTAGACAGGGTGTATAACACCGGGGAGCTGTTTTTT | CASRSLDRVYNTGELFF
NA | TRBJ1-1 | NA | TRBV3-1 | TGTGCCAGCAGCCAATATGGCCGTCAAGCTTTCTTT | CASSQYGRQAFF
NA | TRBJ2-3 | few | TRBV2 | TGTGCCAGCTGCCGGGTCGACGTCGGCCAAGGTACGCAGTATTTT | CASCRVDVGQGTQYF
TRBD2 | TRBJ2-2 | NA | TRBV11-1 | TGTGCCAGCAGTCGGACACAGGGATTAGCGGGAGATACCGGGGAGCTGTTTTTT | CASSRTQGLAGDTGELFF
TRBD2 | TRBJ2-1 | NA | TRBV4-1 | TGCGCCAGCAGCCCCAAGCGGGGGGCGGGGAATGAGCAGTTCTTC | CASSPKRGAGNEQFF
NA | TRBJ2-3 | few | TRBV24-1 | TGTGCCACCAGTGATCCCCGAGGGGCCTCTGTGGATACGCAGTATTTT | CATSDPRGASVDTQYF
NA | TRBJ2-7 | few | TRBV20-1 | TGCAGTGCTAGCCTACCAGTCGGGTCCTACGAGCAGTACTTC | CSASLPVGSYEQYF
NA | TRBJ2-7 | NA | TRBV10-2 | TGCGCCAGCAGTGAGCAGACAGGCTATGGCGAGCAGTACTTC | CASSEQTGYGEQYF
TRBD1 | TRBJ2-2 | many | TRBV12-3/TRBV12-4 | TGTGCCAGCAGCTCCGGGACAGCCACCGGGGAGCTGTTTTTT | CASSSGTATGELFF
NA | TRBJ2-1 | few | TRBV6-1 | TGTGCCAGCAGACACCCCGGTGGAGTCGGGGACAATGAGCAGTTCTTC | CASRHPGGVGDNEQFF
TRBD2 | TRBJ2-7 | NA | TRBV28 | TGTGCCAGCAGTATCGCAACTAGCGGGAGTTTTTACGAGCAGTACTTC | CASSIATSGSFYEQYF
NA | TRBJ1-6 | few | TRBV4-1 | TGCGCCAGCAGCCAAGAAGAGGGGGCCTATAATTCACCCCTCCACTTT | CASSQEEGAYNSPLHF
TRBD1 | TRBJ2-1 | few | TRBV20-1 | TGCAGTGCTAGGGGGGACAGATACAATGAGCAGTTCTTC | CSARGDRYNEQFF
NA | TRBJ1-4 | NA | TRBV29-1 | TGCAGCGTTGGAGGGGCGCGGGATGAAAAACTGTTTTTT | CSVGGARDEKLFF
TRBD2 | TRBJ2-1 | few | TRBV20-1 | TGCAGTGCTGCTAGCGGGGGGGCCATGAGGAGCTCCTACAATGAGCAGTTCTTC | CSAASGGAMRSSYNEQFF
TRBD2 | TRBJ2-1 | NA | TRBV20-1 | TGCAGTGCTGGACTGACTAGCGGGAGGACCGGTGGTGAGCAGTTCTTC | CSAGLTSGRTGGEQFF
NA | TRBJ2-1 | NA | TRBV10-3 | TGTGCCATCAGTGAGTCGAAGGGTGATTCCTACAATGAGCAGTTCTTC | CAISESKGDSYNEQFF
TRBD2 | TRBJ2-5 | few | TRBV3-1 | TGTGCCAGCAGCCAAGGCTCGGCGGGAGGTTCCCAAGAGACCCAGTACTTC | CASSQGSAGGSQETQYF
TRBD2 | TRBJ2-3 | NA | TRBV20-1 | TGCAGTCTTCGTCTGGCGGGGGGTACAGATACGCAGTATTTT | CSLRLAGGTDTQYF
NA | TRBJ1-2 | many | TRBV12-3/TRBV12-4 | TGTGCCAGCAGTTACACAGCATCCCATGGCTACACCTTC | CASSYTASHGYTF
TRBD2 | TRBJ2-5 | few | TRBV2 | TGTGCCAGCAGTGTGATAGGCCTAGCGGGGGGGCCCGGGGAGACCCAGTACTTC | CASSVIGLAGGPGETQYF
NA | TRBJ1-5 | many | TRBV28 | TGTGCCAGCAGTTTCATTCCAGGAGCCAGCAATCAGCCCCAGCATTTT | CASSFIPGASNQPQHF
NA | TRBJ1-2 | NA | TRBV28 | TGTGCCAGTGTCGGGACACTGGAGGGCTACACCTTC | CASVGTLEGYTF
NA | TRBJ2-3 | few | TRBV12-3/TRBV12-4 | TGTGCCAGCAGCCCCACAGCGGGCAGCACAGATACGCAGTATTTT | CASSPTAGSTDTQYF
NA | TRBJ2-5 | NA | TRBV20-1 | TGCAGTGCTAGGAATGGGGGGCGCCCCGAGACCCAGTACTTC | CSARNGGRPETQYF
TRBD2 | TRBJ2-5 | few | TRBV5-1 | TGCGCCAGCAGCACCACTAGCGGGAAAGAAGAGACCCAGTACTTC | CASSTTSGKEETQYF
TRBD1 | TRBJ2-7 | many | TRBV20-1 | TGCAGTGCTGACAGGGGCCTTTTCGAGCAGTACTTC | CSADRGLFEQYF
TRBD2 | TRBJ2-3 | few | TRBV2 | TGTGCCAGCAGACCACGACTAGCGGGAGGGAGTGGTCCAGATACGCAGTATTTT | CASRPRLAGGSGPDTQYF
NA | TRBJ2-2 | few | TRBV7-7 | TGTGCCAGCAGCCCCACGACGGCCACCGGGGAGCTGTTTTTT | CASSPTTATGELFF
NA | TRBJ2-7 | many | TRBV5-1 | TGCGCCAGCAGCTCCTCGAGCGGGCGACTTACCTACGAGCAGTACTTC | CASSSSSGRLTYEQYF
TRBD1 | TRBJ2-7 | few | TRBV20-1 | TGCAGTGCTGTACCGGGACAGGGGGAATACGAGCAGTACTTC | CSAVPGQGEYEQYF
NA | TRBJ1-6 | few | TRBV7-2 | TGTGCCAGCAGCTGGGCAGGGAATAATTCACCCCTCCACTTT | CASSWAGNNSPLHF
TRBD2 | TRBJ2-5 | NA | TRBV6-9 | TGTGCCAGCAGTTCCGTAGCGGGGGATCTCCAAGAGACCCAGTACTTC | CASSSVAGDLQETQYF
NA | TRBJ2-3 | few | TRBV29-1 | TGCAGCGTTGGTGGTCTCTTAGGGCCAGGGGATACGCAGTATTTT | CSVGGLLGPGDTQYF
NA | TRBJ1-4 | NA | TRBV20-1 | TGCAGTGCTAGATTTGGGGGAAATGAAAAACTGTTTTTT | CSARFGGNEKLFF